The 28 T cell receptor beta chains reported below all come from one sample, sequenced in a study of blood T cell repertoires in COVID-19. This table comes from immunoSEQ multiplex PCR, and its TCRdb copy is limited to in-frame clones, with some not included. The sample holds about 110,000 clones; around 83% are singletons and the top ten take approximately 1.5%. Sequencing was done on a sample of peripheral blood. These receptors originate from a man between 35 and 55 years old with acute or convalescent COVID-19.

This clone was picked up a small number of times. The V call is TRBV11-3, the J call TRBJ1-6; D is uncertain. This CDR3 region has 13 residues. Trimming shortened V by 1 base and J by 7 bases, and 5 bases separated the two germline ends. CDR1 SGHNT and CDR2 YENEEA come from the germline V gene. CDR3 residues: CASSLVQNSPLHF. In nucleotides, the CDR3 is TGTGCCAGCAGCTTAGTACAGAATTCACCCCTCCACTTT.

This sequence joins TRBV2 and TRBJ1-2; 9 nucleotides align to TRBD1. V shed 5 bases and J 5 bases; nucleotides not matched to a gene: 3. Germline CDR1 is SNHLY and CDR2 is FYNNEI. The CDR3 contains 13 residues. CDR3 nucleotides: TGTGCCAGCAGTTTGACAGGGGGGTATGGCTACACCTTC. It translates to CASSLTGGYGYTF.

The V gene is TRBV5-1, the J gene TRBJ1-1, with TRBD1 identical over 10 bases. The CDR3 length is 20 residues. V lost 4 bases and J lost 0; bases outside the gene matches: 18. CDR1 SGHRS and CDR2 YFSETQ come from the germline V gene. CDR3: CASSGRQGARFSSVNTEAFF. The CDR3 coding sequence is TGCGCCAGCAGCGGACGACAGGGGGCTCGATTTAGCTCCGTGAACACTGAAGCTTTCTTT. The whole variable domain, filled in from reference TRBV5-1 and TRBJ1-1, reads KAGVTQTPRYLIKTRGQQVTLSCSPISGHRSVSWYQQTPGQGLQFLFEYFSETQRNKGNFPGRFSGRQFSNSRSEMNVSTLELGDSALYLCASSGRQGARFSSVNTEAFFGQGTRLTVV.

The chain employs TRBV6-6 and TRBJ1-2, with D maybe TRBD1 (5 bases). V was cut by 0 bases and J by 8 bases, with 19 bases left in between. The CDR3 contains 16 residues. CDR1 MNHNY and CDR2 SVGAGI come from the germline V gene (reference sequence). CDR3 residues: CASSYSGTRGAGGYTF. In DNA form, the CDR3 reads TGTGCCAGCAGTTACTCGGGGACTCGCGGGGCTGGAGGCTACACCTTC.

The chain has TRBV30 and TRBJ1-6; 9 nucleotides line up with TRBD1. This CDR3 contains 15 residues. J lost 7 bases, V lost 1 base, and 5 bases had no gene match. The germline CDR1 and CDR2 sequences are GTSNPN and SVGIG (reference sequence). CDR3 sequence reads: CAWSDKDRGNSPLHF. CDR3 coding DNA: TGTGCCTGGAGTGATAAGGACAGGGGAAATTCACCCCTCCACTTT.

The chain links TRBV29-1 to TRBJ1-1; 11 bases agree with TRBD1. CDR1 and CDR2 from the germline V gene are SQVTM and ANQGSEA. The CDR3 loop spans 14 amino acids. V lost 6 bases to trimming and J lost 1 base; unmatched junction nucleotides: 4. CDR3 sequence: CSVWTGGRNTEAFF. CDR3 sequence (DNA): TGCAGCGTCTGGACAGGGGGCCGGAACACTGAAGCTTTCTTT.

This chain uses TRBV28 with TRBJ1-4, with TRBD1 identical over 9 bases. The V segment lost 4 bases and the J segment 9 bases; nucleotides outside the gene matches: 9. Per the germline V gene, CDR1 is MDHEN and CDR2 is SYDVKM. The CDR3 runs to 15 residues. Here the CDR3 DNA reads TGTGCCAGCAGTTCTCCCGGGACAGGGATGAAAAAACTGTTTTTT. Translated, it gives CASSSPGTGMKKLFF. Supplemented by reference TRBV28 and TRBJ1-4, the full variable domain reads DVKVTQSSRYLVKRTGEKVFLECVQDMDHENMFWYRQDPGLGLRLIYFSYDVKMKEKGDIPEGYSVSREKKERFSLILESASTNQTSMYLCASSSPGTGMKKLFFGSGTQLSVL.

V gene TRBV27 combines with J gene TRBJ1-2; 8 bases fit TRBD1. V shed 5 bases and J 7 bases; nucleotides not matched to a gene: 12. The CDR3 runs 15 residues. Germline assignment: CDR1 MNHEY and CDR2 SMNVEV (reference sequence). The CDR3 here is CASSPSFRGRGGYTF. The CDR3 nucleotides read TGTGCCAGCAGTCCCAGCTTCAGGGGGCGAGGTGGCTACACCTTC.

Regarding this clone: At the DNA level, this CDR3 is encoded by other sequences in the same sample as well. The chain uses TRBV18 and TRBJ2-1; TRBD2 aligns across 8 bases. Germline trimming cut 3 bases from V and 0 bases from J; bases unmatched to any gene: 1. The CDR3 has 15 residues. Germline CDR1 reads KGHSH; CDR2 reads LQKENI. CDR3 region: CASSPSGSSYNEQFF. CDR3 coding DNA: TGTGCCAGCTCACCGAGCGGGAGCTCCTACAATGAGCAGTTCTTC.

The chain combines TRBV18 with TRBJ1-1, with a weak D call TRBD1 (6 bases). This CDR3 region has 13 residues. Trimming shortened V by 3 bases and J by 2 bases, and 7 bases separated the two germline ends. From germline, CDR1 is KGHSH and CDR2 LQKENI. Here the CDR3 reads CASSPDSNTEAFF. The DNA for the CDR3 is TGTGCCAGCTCACCGGACAGTAACACTGAAGCTTTCTTT.

This chain links TRBV5-5 with TRBJ2-1, with D possibly matching TRBD2 (5 bases). The germline gives CDR1 SGHKS, CDR2 YYEKEE (reference sequence). V shed 4 bases and J shed 5 bases, with 13 bases lying between them. This CDR3 is built from 14 residues. This CDR3 reads CASSDSRGDNEQFF. The DNA for the CDR3 is TGTGCCAGCAGCGATTCTCGGGGTGACAATGAGCAGTTCTTC.

The CDR3 nucleotides read TGTGCCAGCAGCTTATTTGTCGAAGCTTATGAAAAACTGTTTTTT. Encoded protein: CASSLFVEAYEKLFF. The chain carries TRBV7-2 and TRBJ1-4; D not resolved. V was shortened by 2 bases and J by 6 bases, with 13 bases between the two germline ends. Germline assignment: CDR1 SGHTA and CDR2 FQGNSA. This CDR3 has 15 residues.

This chain uses TRBV29-1 with TRBJ1-1; 11 nucleotides agree with TRBD1. The V gene end was trimmed by 6 bases and the J gene end by 2 bases; junction bases not matched to a gene: 2. This CDR3 region has 13 residues. The germline gives CDR1 SQVTM, CDR2 ANQGSEA. DNA for the CDR3: TGCAGCGTGGACAGGGGGCTTAACACTGAAGCTTTCTTT. It yields the protein CSVDRGLNTEAFF.

This chain joins TRBV7-8 and TRBJ2-1; D might be TRBD1 (7 bases). Germline values: CDR1 SGHVS, CDR2 FQNEAQ. This CDR3 has 18 residues. V was pared by 3 bases and J by 0 bases, with 18 bases between. CDR3 in DNA: TGTGCCAGCAGCTTGCGCCCCGGGGGACAGAGCTCCTACAATGAGCAGTTCTTC. The encoded protein is CASSLRPGGQSSYNEQFF.

The chain combines TRBV9 with TRBJ2-5, with D maybe TRBD1 (5 bases). V was pared by 9 bases and J by 6 bases, with 18 bases between. The germline gives CDR1 SGDLS, CDR2 YYNGEE. The CDR3 is 13 residues long. CDR3 sequence: CATSVGPGKTQYF. The CDR3 nucleotides read TGTGCCACCTCCGTGGGCCCAGGGAAGACCCAGTACTTC. Full variable domain (rest looked up from reference TRBV9 and TRBJ2-5): DSGVTQTPKHLITATGQRVTLRCSPRSGDLSVYWYQQSLDQGLQFLIQYYNGEERAKGNILERFSAQQFPDLHSELNLSSLELGDSALYFCATSVGPGKTQYFGPGTRLLVL.

This clone was observed once. The chain is built from TRBV11-2 and TRBJ2-1; TRBD1 agrees at 10 bases. The germline V gene has CDR1 SGHAT and CDR2 FQNNGV. The junction had 15 bases not matched to a gene; V was cut back by 5 bases and J by 2 bases. The length of the CDR3 is 19 residues. The chain's CDR3 is CASSLGQGVRGAAYNEQFF. CDR3 bases: TGTGCCAGCAGCCTCGGACAGGGGGTCAGGGGGGCGGCCTACAATGAGCAGTTCTTC.

This chain uses TRBV24-1 with TRBJ2-1, with 10 bases that match TRBD2. Trimming cost V 5 bases and J 7 bases; bases outside gene matches: 13. The CDR3 has 17 amino acids. Germline V gene data show CDR1 as KGHDR and CDR2 as SFDVKD. CDR3 bases: TGTGCCACCAGTGGTATTTCAGCTAGCGGGAGAGGAAATGAGCAGTTCTTC. Translated: CATSGISASGRGNEQFF.

This clone has a single count. The chain couples TRBV15 to TRBJ2-3, with a possible D match to TRBD2 (6 bases). The CDR3 runs to 16 residues. V was shortened by 2 bases and J by 3 bases, with 15 bases between the two germline ends. Per the germline V gene, CDR1 is LNHNV and CDR2 is YYDKDF (reference sequence). The CDR3 reads CATSRFGGRQTDTQYF. CDR3 bases: TGTGCCACCAGCAGATTTGGAGGGAGGCAGACAGATACGCAGTATTTT.

The V and J genes are TRBV25-1 and TRBJ1-1; D ambiguous. The V gene lost 2 bases and the J gene lost 6 bases, with 13 bases spanning the gap. The CDR3 extends over 14 amino acids. Germline V gives CDR1 MGHDK, CDR2 SYGVNS. CDR3 sequence reads: CASSEGGRRAEAFF. For the CDR3, the DNA is TGTGCCAGCAGTGAAGGAGGGAGAAGGGCTGAAGCTTTCTTT.

The chain joins TRBV9 to TRBJ2-3; a possible D gene is TRBD2 (6 bases). The germline V and J ends were trimmed by 4 bases and 0 bases, with 12 bases remaining between them. The CDR3 loop spans 15 amino acids. Germline V gene data show CDR1 as SGDLS and CDR2 as YYNGEE. The CDR3 DNA sequence: TGTGCCAGCAGCTCGCGGGACGGCAGCACAGATACGCAGTATTTT. It encodes CASSSRDGSTDTQYF.

The J gene is TRBJ2-3, the V gene TRBV11-2; D is ambiguous. Germline V gene lookup returns CDR1 SGHAT and CDR2 FQNNGV. CDR3 length: 12 residues. The V gene lost 2 bases and the J gene lost 4 bases, with 4 bases spanning the gap. The chain's CDR3 is CASSLRADTQYF. CDR3 in DNA: TGTGCCAGCAGCTTACGTGCAGATACGCAGTATTTT.

The chain uses TRBV5-4 and TRBJ2-1, with D possibly matching TRBD2 (6 bases). Looked up from germline, CDR1 is SGHNT and CDR2 is YYREEE (reference sequence). CDR3 length: 15 residues. Trimming removed 0 bases at V and 3 bases at J, with 10 bases between. The CDR3 nucleotides are TGTGCCAGCAGCTTGGGTAGCGGTCACTACAATGAGCAGTTCTTC. Protein sequence: CASSLGSGHYNEQFF.

This clone was observed a handful of times. This chain uses TRBV28 with TRBJ1-2; the D gene is possibly TRBD1 (6 bases). The germline gives CDR1 MDHEN, CDR2 SYDVKM. The CDR3 is 15 amino acids. Trimming took off 4 bases at V and 5 bases at J, with 17 bases between the two ends. CDR3 amino acids: CASSSPTGEGYGYTF. The CDR3, as DNA: TGTGCCAGCAGTTCCCCGACAGGAGAGGGATATGGCTACACCTTC.

The chain has TRBV19 and TRBJ2-7, with 8 bases fitting TRBD1. The junction had 6 bases not matched to a gene; V was cut back by 3 bases and J by 5 bases. Germline CDR1 reads LNHDA; CDR2 reads SQIVND (reference sequence). The CDR3 runs 14 residues. In DNA form, the CDR3 reads TGTGCCAGTAGTATCCGGACAGGGTTGCACGAGCAGTACTTC. Protein sequence: CASSIRTGLHEQYF.

This chain connects TRBV7-8 to TRBJ2-2; D might be TRBD1 (5 bases). In germline, CDR1 is SGHVS, CDR2 FQNEAQ. The CDR3 spans 15 residues. The ends were cut back, 0 bases at V and 7 bases at J, with 12 bases in the middle. CDR3 DNA sequence: TGTGCCAGCAGCTTAGCACCAGGGATGGGCGGGGAGCTGTTTTTT. This codes for CASSLAPGMGGELFF.

The chain couples TRBV3-1 (or the pseudogene TRBV3-2) to TRBJ1-3; D is perhaps TRBD1 (6 bases). The CDR3 consists of 16 residues. V dropped 4 bases and J dropped 0 bases, with 13 bases sitting between them. Germline loops: CDR1 LGHDT, CDR2 YNNKEL (reference sequence). In DNA form, the CDR3 reads TGTGCCAGCAGCCGATGGACAGCGAACTCTGGAAACACCATATATTTT. It translates to CASSRWTANSGNTIYF.

The V and J genes are TRBV5-4 and TRBJ2-1, with D possibly TRBD2 on 6 matching bases. This CDR3 comprises 14 residues. V dropped 4 bases and J dropped 0 bases, with 8 bases sitting between them. Germline V gene data show CDR1 as SGHNT and CDR2 as YYREEE (reference sequence). CDR3 DNA: TGTGCCAGCAGCCCGACTAGCTCCTACAATGAGCAGTTCTTC. This codes for CASSPTSSYNEQFF.

The chain employs TRBV5-6 and TRBJ2-7, with 9 bases matching TRBD1. Germline trimming cut 3 bases from V and 3 bases from J; bases unmatched to any gene: 4. Germline values: CDR1 SGHDT, CDR2 YYEEEE. There are 14 residues in the CDR3. CDR3 sequence (DNA): TGTGCCAGCAGCTCCGGGACAGGGAACTACGAGCAGTACTTC. This sequence encodes CASSSGTGNYEQYF.